These 24 T cell receptor beta chains were all obtained from the same sample, sequenced in a study of blood T cell repertoires in COVID-19 (dated by TCRdb to about 2020). Library generation was performed with the immunoSEQ multiplex PCR assay. The table comes from immuneACCESS by way of TCRdb, which keeps in-frame sequences with V and J called. Part of the clones is missing from these tables; in studies checked, under half for an unresolved V gene and the rest for unknown reasons. This sample is represented by around 91,000 clones; approximately 81% of them were singletons. The ten largest make up roughly 40% of the sample. The source material was peripheral blood. These receptors originate from a man older than 75 with acute or convalescent COVID-19.

The chain couples TRBV6-1 to TRBJ1-2, with 8 bases fitting TRBD1. The CDR3 is made up of 15 amino acids. The germline gives CDR1 MNHNS, CDR2 SASEGT. After removal of 3 bases from V and 8 bases from J, the junction contained 11 bases not matched to a gene. The CDR3 bases are TGTGCCAGCAGTGAGGCAGGGGGCTCGCGCGGCGGCTACACCTTC. This codes for CASSEAGGSRGGYTF.

The chain employs TRBV14 and TRBJ2-7; 14 bases agree with TRBD2. The CDR3 covers 17 residues. Per germline, CDR1 SGHDN and CDR2 FVKESK. V gave up 2 bases and J gave up 7 bases; unmatched junction bases: 10. CDR3 nucleotide sequence: TGTGCCAGCAGCCAACAAAGGGGGACTAGCGGGAGAAGTGAGCAGTACTTC. This codes for CASSQQRGTSGRSEQYF.

The chain uses TRBV3-1 (or the pseudogene TRBV3-2) and TRBJ2-1; 10 bases align to TRBD2. V was pared by 1 base and J by 6 bases, with 3 bases of the junction left unmatched. Germline V gene sequence: CDR1 LGHDT, CDR2 YNNKEL (reference sequence). This CDR3 region has 15 residues. The chain's CDR3 is CASSQASGRVNEQFF. The DNA of the CDR3 is TGTGCCAGCAGCCAAGCTAGCGGGAGAGTCAATGAGCAGTTCTTC.

This chain connects TRBV10-3 to TRBJ1-2, with 7 positions matching TRBD1. In germline, CDR1 is ENHRY, CDR2 SYGVKD. The J segment lost 5 bases and the V segment lost 7 bases, leaving 7 bases of the junction unmatched. This CDR3 comprises 13 residues. The CDR3 sequence is CAIKTGTEYGYTF. Written as DNA, the CDR3 is TGTGCCATCAAGACCGGGACAGAATATGGCTACACCTTC.

This chain joins TRBV30 and TRBJ1-3; no firm D call. Germline loops: CDR1 GTSNPN, CDR2 SVGIG (reference sequence). This CDR3 comprises 14 residues. V was pared by 2 bases and J by 3 bases, with 11 bases between. The CDR3 reads CAWSPPSFGNTIYF. The CDR3 DNA follows: TGTGCCTGGAGTCCACCTAGTTTTGGAAACACCATATATTTT.

This clone occurred once. The genes are TRBV19 and TRBJ2-3; 11 bases align to TRBD2. Per germline, CDR1 LNHDA and CDR2 SQIVND (reference sequence). This CDR3 comprises 15 residues. With V trimmed by 6 bases and J by 0 bases, 2 bases remained unmatched. CDR3: CASRRTSGSTDTQYF. DNA for the CDR3: TGTGCCAGTAGACGGACTAGCGGGAGCACAGATACGCAGTATTTT.

The rearrangement links TRBV4-2 to TRBJ1-5; a possible D gene is TRBD1 (5 bases). Germline CDR1 LGHNA, CDR2 YNFKEQ. This CDR3 has 12 amino acids. Trimming left V 4 bases short and J 6 bases short, with 7 bases between. CDR3 nucleotides: TGTGCCAGCAGCCCCGGGGGTCAGCCCCAGCATTTT. Amino acid sequence: CASSPGGQPQHF.

For the CDR3, the DNA is TGTGCCAGTCATCCGGACAGGGTAACTCAGCCCCAGCATTTT. This sequence encodes CASHPDRVTQPQHF. V usage is TRBV19 and J usage is TRBJ1-5; 8 positions match TRBD1. With V trimmed by 8 bases and J by 6 bases, 9 bases remained unmatched. The CDR3 runs to 14 residues. Germline V gives CDR1 LNHDA, CDR2 SQIVND (reference sequence). Complete variable domain (other parts from reference TRBV19 and TRBJ1-5): DGGITQSPKYLFRKEGQNVTLSCEQNLNHDAMYWYRQDPGQGLRLIYYSQIVNDFQKGDIAEGYSVSREKKESFPLTVTSAQKNPTAFYLCASHPDRVTQPQHFGDGTRLSIL.

The chain employs TRBV6-5 and TRBJ1-6; 9 positions agree with TRBD1. The CDR3 loop spans 14 amino acids. Germline assignment: CDR1 MNHEY and CDR2 SVGAGI. V lost 6 bases, J lost 9 bases, and 6 bases stayed unmatched. The CDR3 sequence is CASSGQGIGSPLHF. The CDR3 bases are TGTGCCAGCAGCGGACAGGGGATAGGTTCACCCCTCCACTTT.

About this clone: One junction end disagrees with the germline gene, perhaps due to a read error. The V call is TRBV5-1, the J call TRBJ2-6; TRBD1 matches at 10 bases. Germline CDR1 reads SGHRS; CDR2 reads YFSETQ. The CDR3 spans 18 residues. The CDR3 coding sequence is TGTGCCAGCAGCTTACCGGGACAGGGGACCTTCGGGGCCAACGTCCTGACTTTC. Its protein is CASSLPGQGTFGANVLTF.

This chain joins TRBV10-3 and TRBJ2-1; maybe TRBD2 (5 bases). The V gene's germline CDR1 is ENHRY and CDR2 SYGVKD. V lost 6 bases, J lost 6 bases, and 15 bases lay in between. CDR3 length equals 14 residues. This CDR3 is CAIRVGSGVNEQFF. Written as DNA, the CDR3 is TGTGCCATCAGGGTTGGATCCGGGGTCAATGAGCAGTTCTTC.

The genes are TRBV27 and TRBJ2-1, with D possibly matching TRBD2 (5 bases). The V end was cut by 4 bases, the J end by 0 bases, with 13 bases between. This CDR3 has 16 amino acids. The germline CDR1 and CDR2 sequences are MNHEY and SMNVEV (reference sequence). This CDR3 is CASSYWRRPSYNEQFF. The CDR3 DNA is TGTGCCAGCAGTTATTGGCGGAGGCCCTCCTACAATGAGCAGTTCTTC.

CDR3 nucleotides: TGCGCCAGCAGCATGGGACTAGCAGATACGCAGTATTTT. It is translated as CASSMGLADTQYF. The rearrangement joins TRBV5-1 to TRBJ2-3; 8 positions agree with TRBD2. This CDR3 is 13 amino acids long. From germline, CDR1 is SGHRS and CDR2 YFSETQ. V shed 4 bases and J 4 bases; nucleotides not matched to a gene: 2.

This clone turned up a few times. The V and J genes are TRBV27 and TRBJ1-2, with D possibly matching TRBD1 (5 bases). This CDR3 has 12 amino acids. Trimming left V 5 bases short and J 5 bases short, with 9 bases between. Germline V gives CDR1 MNHEY, CDR2 SMNVEV (reference sequence). CDR3 in amino acids: CASSDSLYGYTF. In DNA, the CDR3 is TGTGCCAGCAGTGACAGTCTATATGGCTACACCTTC.

The chain has TRBV11-2 and TRBJ2-5, with 13 bases matching TRBD2. Germline-derived CDR1 and CDR2 are SGHAT and FQNNGV. The trim removed 5 bases at V and 6 bases at J, leaving 12 bases unmatched. The CDR3 has 17 residues. CDR3 sequence (DNA): TGTGCCAGCAGCCTCCGGACTAGCGGGAGCGCTAGCCAGACCCAGTACTTC. This sequence encodes CASSLRTSGSASQTQYF. The full variable domain, its missing parts supplied by reference TRBV11-2 and TRBJ2-5, is EAGVAQSPRYKIIEKRQSVAFWCNPISGHATLYWYQQILGQGPKLLIQFQNNGVVDDSQLPKDRFSAERLKGVDSTLKIQPAKLEDSAVYLCASSLRTSGSASQTQYFGPGTRLLVL.

This rearrangement joins TRBV27 to TRBJ2-7; D possibly corresponds to TRBD1 (6 bases). The CDR3 loop spans 15 amino acids. Trimming cost V 5 bases and J 3 bases, with 17 bases left between them. Germline CDR1 reads MNHEY; CDR2 reads SMNVEV (reference sequence). The CDR3 loop reads CASSPGTPRGYEQYF. CDR3 DNA sequence: TGTGCCAGCAGTCCAGGGACCCCCAGGGGCTACGAGCAGTACTTC.

As DNA, the CDR3 is TGTGCCAGCAGCTTGGGAAGAGGACAGCTCCTCTCCTACGAGCAGTACTTC. Encoded protein: CASSLGRGQLLSYEQYF. The V and J genes are TRBV7-9 and TRBJ2-7; the D gene is possibly TRBD1 (6 bases). CDR3 size: 17 residues. Germline CDR1 is SEHNR and CDR2 is FQNEAQ (reference sequence). The ends were cut back, 3 bases at V and 0 bases at J, with 18 bases in the middle.

The chain couples TRBV27 to TRBJ2-5; 7 bases are shared with TRBD2. With 5 bases clipped from V and 4 bases from J, the junction kept 13 bases outside the gene matches. The V gene's germline CDR1 is MNHEY and CDR2 SMNVEV (reference sequence). The CDR3 extends over 16 amino acids. The CDR3 region is CASSPRLAVTGETQYF. CDR3 DNA: TGTGCCAGCAGTCCGCGGCTAGCGGTAACGGGAGAGACCCAGTACTTC.

This clone has just one count. The chain couples TRBV19 to TRBJ2-3; perhaps TRBD1 as D (5 bases). Germline CDR1 is LNHDA and CDR2 is SQIVND (reference sequence). The CDR3 spans 14 residues. V was cut by 6 bases and J by 0 bases, with 10 bases left in between. CDR3 bases: TGTGCCAGTAGCGCTCAGGGAAGCACAGATACGCAGTATTTT. This codes for CASSAQGSTDTQYF.

The rearrangement uses TRBV9 and TRBJ1-6; D call uncertain. V was pared by 6 bases and J by 0 bases, with 7 bases between. Germline V gene data show CDR1 as SGDLS and CDR2 as YYNGEE. This CDR3 region has 14 residues. The DNA of the CDR3 is TGTGCCAGCAAAGGGAGCTCCTATAATTCACCCCTCCACTTT. This translates into CASKGSSYNSPLHF.

The V gene is TRBV18, the J gene TRBJ2-7; weak D call: TRBD2 (6 bases). The V end was cut by 2 bases, the J end by 3 bases, with 23 bases between. The CDR3 runs to 18 residues. The germline V gene has CDR1 KGHSH and CDR2 LQKENI. DNA for the CDR3: TGTGCCAGCTCACCATTGTCCGTCGGGAGACAGTGGAACTACGAGCAGTACTTC. Translation: CASSPLSVGRQWNYEQYF.

This chain uses TRBV30 with TRBJ1-1, with 8 bases lining up with TRBD1. This CDR3 contains 14 residues. The V segment lost 4 bases and the J segment 1 base; nucleotides outside the gene matches: 5. Germline V gives CDR1 GTSNPN, CDR2 SVGIG (reference sequence). This CDR3 reads CAWNPGQANTEAFF. The DNA for the CDR3 is TGTGCCTGGAACCCGGGACAGGCGAACACTGAAGCTTTCTTT.

This chain uses TRBV7-9 with TRBJ2-1, with TRBD1 matching 10 bases. This CDR3 has 15 amino acids. Germline values: CDR1 SEHNR, CDR2 FQNEAQ (reference sequence). The V gene end was trimmed by 4 bases and the J gene end by 4 bases; junction bases not matched to a gene: 4. The CDR3 DNA follows: TGTGCCAGCAGCTCCGGGACAGGGGCTTACAATGAGCAGTTCTTC. This codes for CASSSGTGAYNEQFF.

The rearrangement links TRBV7-2 to TRBJ1-1; D might be TRBD1 (5 bases). V lost 3 bases to trimming and J lost 0 bases, with 8 bases between them. CDR1 is SGHTA and CDR2 is FQGNSA in the germline V gene. CDR3 size: 14 residues. The CDR3: CASSFPGVNTEAFF. CDR3 sequence (DNA): TGTGCCAGCAGCTTTCCGGGGGTGAACACTGAAGCTTTCTTT.